The rows below give T cell receptor beta chains drawn from one sample of a study of CXCR3-negative and CXCR3-positive naive CD8 T cells. TCRdb reprocessed the 5' RACE reads and keeps a single row for each CDR3 protein, giving no DNA. The listing records 100,000 or so distinct CDR3 sequences. Sample: naive CXCR3- CD8+ T cells from blood. Every receptor here comes from a human donor in good health. Some clones in this sample may be carry-over from other donors' samples. CDR3s include the opening cysteine and the closing phenylalanine or tryptophan.

cdr3_aa	v_call	j_call
CSARGGGSRSPLHF	TRBV20-1	TRBJ1-6
CSARDPGGYFQETQYF	TRBV20-1	TRBJ2-5
CSARVSEDGNQPQHF	TRBV20-1	TRBJ1-5
CASSVAGSGMINEQFF	TRBV9	TRBJ2-1
CASSSGAGGPTDTQYF	TRBV7-8	TRBJ2-3
CSVGMQGRGPGELFF	TRBV29-1	TRBJ2-2
CASSQGSRSYNEQFF	TRBV14	TRBJ2-1
CASSPSAGELFF	TRBV18	TRBJ2-2
CASSSGIEDTQYF	TRBV7-2	TRBJ2-3
CASSPGTSGAGETQYF	TRBV11-2	TRBJ2-5
CASSYSDRVTQYF	TRBV27	TRBJ2-5
CSVALPLGDTQYF	TRBV29-1	TRBJ2-3
CASSLGTGPHNEQFF	TRBV7-6	TRBJ2-1
CSVKQGASTDTQYF	TRBV29-1	TRBJ2-3
CASNVGSAEAFF	TRBV19	TRBJ1-1
CASSPTWGGGQPQHF	TRBV6-5	TRBJ1-5
CATDNLGREKNTDTQYF	TRBV2	TRBJ2-3
CASTFRVGEQFF	TRBV12-3/TRBV12-4	TRBJ2-1
CASSPTHGEPQHF	TRBV6-2/TRBV6-3	TRBJ1-5
CSARTIGETQYF	TRBV29-1	TRBJ2-5
CASSEMRVEAFF	TRBV2	TRBJ1-1
CSVEDTGNYEQYF	TRBV29-1	TRBJ2-7
CASSYSCRAYEQYF	TRBV6-5	TRBJ2-7
CASSVSRGSTDTQYF	TRBV7-9	TRBJ2-3
CASKPSRGANIQYF	TRBV4-3	TRBJ2-4
CASSEWDRGADTQYF	TRBV2	TRBJ2-3
CASSPLAGGRYNEQFF	TRBV7-9	TRBJ2-1
CSVGTLVSGRPHEQYF	TRBV29-1	TRBJ2-7
CASSQDWRGGLTDTQYF	TRBV4-3	TRBJ2-3
CASSFLYVGLEDGYTF	TRBV6-2/TRBV6-3	TRBJ1-2
CASSPHQTQGDTQYF	TRBV21-1	TRBJ2-3
CASSLARERDEQYF	TRBV28	TRBJ2-7
CASSLSGRAFEQFF	TRBV28	TRBJ2-1
CASSAEAGGRDTQYF	TRBV5-1	TRBJ2-3
CASSIGPGVAFF	TRBV28	TRBJ1-1
CASSVAYGYEQYF	TRBV9	TRBJ2-7
CSVEGNEKLFF	TRBV29-1	TRBJ1-4
CSAREEGQLLYEQYF	TRBV20-1	TRBJ2-7
CASSLFLGAGRDYEQYF	TRBV6-2/TRBV6-3	TRBJ2-7
CASSSSWGDTEAFF	TRBV7-9	TRBJ1-1
CASSLLPGAGEAFF	TRBV27	TRBJ1-1
CASSPRARGTDTQYF	TRBV28	TRBJ2-3
CASSPVFGDTQYF	TRBV14	TRBJ2-3
CASREGVGEQYF	TRBV28	TRBJ2-7
CASSLRAVVPINQPQHF	TRBV28	TRBJ1-5
CASSFLKGAPPQYF	TRBV28	TRBJ2-7
CATSKREHHNQPQHF	TRBV15	TRBJ1-5
CASSSRSSYNEQFF	TRBV27	TRBJ2-1
CASSQLGGVDEQFF	TRBV14	TRBJ2-1
CASSYPNWETQYF	TRBV6-5	TRBJ2-5
CASSQERDSEAFF	TRBV14	TRBJ1-1
CASSSGTGAYEQYF	TRBV4-2	TRBJ2-7
CASSYFGTESYGYTF	TRBV6-6	TRBJ1-2
CASSPPGDYGYTF	TRBV3-1	TRBJ1-2
CASSRSEGSEKLFF	TRBV13	TRBJ1-4
CSARESWREATDTQYF	TRBV20-1	TRBJ2-3
CASSLAGQSYEQYF	TRBV5-1	TRBJ2-7